The next 23 T cell receptor beta chains were all read from a single sample in a study of blood T cell repertoires in COVID-19. TCRdb keeps only in-frame clones here, not all; method: immunoSEQ multiplex PCR. The sample has hundreds of thousands of clones; roughly 80% are singletons. Sample: peripheral blood. These receptors came from a man older than 75 with acute or convalescent COVID-19.

The gene calls are TRBV4-2 and TRBJ1-1; D may be TRBD1 (5 bases). The CDR3 spans 14 residues. Germline assignment: CDR1 LGHNA and CDR2 YNFKEQ. Trimming stripped 6 bases from V and 0 bases from J, with 11 bases between. CDR3 protein: CASRAGTVNTEAFF. DNA for the CDR3: TGTGCCAGCAGGGCGGGGACGGTGAACACTGAAGCTTTCTTT.

This clone was counted a single time. The J gene is TRBJ1-2, the V gene TRBV5-1, with TRBD1 matching over 8 bases. J lost 1 base, V lost 0 bases, and 5 bases had no gene match. The CDR3 length is 16 residues. The germline V gene encodes CDR1 SGHRS and CDR2 YFSETQ. This chain's CDR3 is CASSLGGTGVNYGYTF. DNA for the CDR3: TGCGCCAGCAGCTTGGGGGGGACAGGAGTTAACTATGGCTACACCTTC.

This clone was seen ten or more times. This chain links TRBV20-1 with TRBJ1-1; D call uncertain. The V end lost 3 bases, the J end lost 5 bases, and 13 bases lay between the germline ends. CDR1 is DFQATT, CDR2 SNEGSKA, per germline (reference sequence). This CDR3 region has 13 residues. The CDR3 coding sequence is TGCAGTGCTAGTCAGACTGACGGGACTGAAGCTTTCTTT. It yields the protein CSASQTDGTEAFF.

The chain joins TRBV18 to TRBJ2-7; 13 nucleotides line up with TRBD2. The CDR3 covers 17 residues. Germline-derived CDR1 and CDR2 are KGHSH and LQKENI. V was pared by 3 bases and J by 2 bases, with 7 bases of the junction left unmatched. CDR3 sequence reads: CASSPRLLAGGTYEQYF. CDR3 DNA: TGTGCCAGCTCACCGAGGCTACTAGCGGGGGGGACCTACGAGCAGTACTTC. The full variable domain, in which reference TRBV18 and TRBJ2-7 provide the parts outside the CDR3, is NAGVMQNPRHLVRRRGQEARLRCSPMKGHSHVYWYRQLPEEGLKFMVYLQKENIIDESGMPKERFSAEFPKEGPSILRIQQVVRGDSAAYFCASSPRLLAGGTYEQYFGPGTRLTVT.

The CDR3 coding sequence is TGTGCCACCAGTTCTGGCCAATCTGGGGCCAACGTCCTGACTTTC. This sequence encodes CATSSGQSGANVLTF. V and J are TRBV24-1 and TRBJ2-6; D is uncertain. This CDR3 comprises 15 residues. Trimming removed 6 bases at V and 1 base at J, with 9 bases between. CDR1 is KGHDR and CDR2 is SFDVKD in the germline V gene.

This clone has a single count. The gene calls are TRBV19 and TRBJ1-1; possibly TRBD1 for D (5 bases). This CDR3 region has 14 residues. Trimming shortened V by 7 bases and J by 0 bases, and 12 bases separated the two germline ends. Germline-derived CDR1 and CDR2 are LNHDA and SQIVND (reference sequence). The CDR3 here is CASIPDRVNTEAFF. The CDR3 bases are TGTGCCAGTATCCCCGACAGAGTGAACACTGAAGCTTTCTTT.

This chain joins TRBV5-5 and TRBJ2-7; TRBD1 is a possible D gene (6 bases). Per the germline V gene, CDR1 is SGHKS and CDR2 is YYEKEE (reference sequence). V lost 0 bases and J 3 bases, leaving 10 bases between the germline ends. This CDR3 is 14 amino acids long. The CDR3 spells CASSLGDMDYEQYF. In DNA, the CDR3 is TGTGCCAGCAGCTTGGGGGACATGGACTACGAGCAGTACTTC. Full variable domain (rest looked up from reference TRBV5-5 and TRBJ2-7): DAGVTQSPTHLIKTRGQQVTLRCSPISGHKSVSWYQQVLGQGPQFIFQYYEKEERGRGNFPDRFSARQFPNYSSELNVNALLLGDSALYLCASSLGDMDYEQYFGPGTRLTVT.

This chain uses TRBV30 with TRBJ1-5, with D unclear. The germline V gene encodes CDR1 GTSNPN and CDR2 SVGIG (reference sequence). Trimming pared 1 base from V and 2 bases from J, leaving 6 bases between. The CDR3 has 13 amino acids. In nucleotides, the CDR3 is TGTGCCTGGAGTGCCCGGGGCAATCAGCCCCAGCATTTT. Protein: CAWSARGNQPQHF.

The genes are TRBV5-4 and TRBJ2-1; the match to TRBD2 covers 12 bases. CDR3 length: 17 residues. The V gene end was trimmed by 2 bases and the J gene end by 5 bases; junction bases not matched to a gene: 8. The germline V gene has CDR1 SGHNT and CDR2 YYREEE (reference sequence). The CDR3 nucleotides are TGTGCCAGCAGCTTACTCAAACTAGCGGGGGGCCACAATGAGCAGTTCTTC. This gives the protein CASSLLKLAGGHNEQFF.

The V and J genes are TRBV18 and TRBJ1-1; D may be TRBD1 (5 bases). The V gene's germline CDR1 is KGHSH and CDR2 LQKENI. The CDR3 length is 13 residues. The ends were cut back, 1 base at V and 7 bases at J, with 10 bases in the middle. The CDR3 spells CASSPRREGEAFF. Written as DNA, the CDR3 is TGTGCCAGCTCACCACGCAGGGAGGGTGAAGCTTTCTTT.

The chain links TRBV19 to TRBJ1-5; TRBD1 matches at 8 bases. CDR3 length equals 16 residues. Germline loops: CDR1 LNHDA, CDR2 SQIVND (reference sequence). J lost 7 bases, V lost 6 bases, and 14 bases had no gene match. CDR3 amino acids: CASSPIDRGQGQPQHF. CDR3 nucleotides: TGTGCCAGTAGCCCCATCGACAGGGGCCAAGGGCAGCCCCAGCATTTT.

This chain links TRBV7-8 with TRBJ2-6; 9 bases line up with TRBD1. This CDR3 contains 18 residues. Germline V CDR1 and CDR2: SGHVS, FQNEAQ. With V trimmed by 5 bases and J by 2 bases, 10 bases remained unmatched. CDR3 nucleotides: TGTGCCAGCAGCAGCCGGGACAGGGTATTTGCTGGGGCCAACGTCCTGACTTTC. Translated, it gives CASSSRDRVFAGANVLTF.

This clone appeared a single time. V gene TRBV21-1 combines with J gene TRBJ1-4. TRBV21-1 is described as a pseudogene. CDR3 length: 18 residues. Here the CDR3 DNA reads TGTGCCAGCAGCAAAAATAGGCAGGGAGGATCAACTAATGAAAAACTGTTTTTT. Translating it yields CASSKNRQGGSTNEKLFF.

This clone was detected only once. This rearrangement joins TRBV27 to TRBJ1-6; 10 nucleotides line up with TRBD1. This CDR3 has 17 amino acids. Germline CDR1 reads MNHEY; CDR2 reads SMNVEV (reference sequence). Losses at the gene ends were 6 bases for V and 2 bases for J; bases not matched to a gene: 7. The CDR3 DNA is TGTGCCAGCAGCCCAAAGACAGGGGGCACCTATAATTCACCCCTCCACTTT. Translation gives CASSPKTGGTYNSPLHF.

The V call is TRBV3-1 (or the pseudogene TRBV3-2), the J call TRBJ2-1; TRBD2 agrees at 10 bases. Germline V CDR1 and CDR2: LGHDT, YNNKEL (reference sequence). The CDR3 is 15 amino acids. Trimming cost V 1 base and J 9 bases; bases outside gene matches: 6. CDR3 coding DNA: TGTGCCAGCAGCCAAGCAAGCGGGAGGGCCGGTGAGCAGTTCTTC. It yields the protein CASSQASGRAGEQFF.

This chain connects TRBV7-9 to TRBJ2-5, with D possibly being TRBD2 (6 bases). V gave up 5 bases and J gave up 5 bases, with 12 bases separating them. The CDR3 runs 13 residues. Looked up from germline, CDR1 is SEHNR and CDR2 is FQNEAQ (reference sequence). CDR3 protein: CASSRTREETQYF. CDR3 in DNA: TGTGCCAGCAGCCGGACACGGGAGGAGACCCAGTACTTC.

This chain uses TRBV5-1 with TRBJ1-4; possible D gene TRBD1, 6 bases. Trimming removed 5 bases at V and 4 bases at J, with 12 bases between. CDR3 size: 14 residues. Germline CDR1 is SGHRS and CDR2 is YFSETQ. The CDR3 spells CASSEQGLNEKLFF. The CDR3 DNA is TGCGCCAGCAGTGAACAGGGCCTTAATGAAAAACTGTTTTTT. The whole variable domain, filled in from reference TRBV5-1 and TRBJ1-4, reads KAGVTQTPRYLIKTRGQQVTLSCSPISGHRSVSWYQQTPGQGLQFLFEYFSETQRNKGNFPGRFSGRQFSNSRSEMNVSTLELGDSALYLCASSEQGLNEKLFFGSGTQLSVL.

Here the CDR3 DNA reads TGTGCCAGCAGCCCCAGACAGGGGATCTACTCTGGGGCCAACGTCCTGACTTTC. Protein sequence: CASSPRQGIYSGANVLTF. This rearrangement joins TRBV13 to TRBJ2-6, with TRBD1 identical over 8 bases. This CDR3 has 18 amino acids. CDR1 PRHDT and CDR2 FYEKMQ come from the germline V gene (reference sequence). Germline trimming cut 5 bases from V and 0 bases from J; bases unmatched to any gene: 9.

The chain employs TRBV11-2 and TRBJ2-7, with 9 nucleotides matching TRBD2. The V and J ends lost 8 bases and 4 bases, in that order; junction bases with no gene match: 12. This CDR3 has 15 amino acids. In germline, CDR1 is SGHAT, CDR2 FQNNGV. The CDR3 bases are TGTGCCAGCGCCGTGACTAGCGGCGTCCGGTACGAGCAGTACTTC. Protein product: CASAVTSGVRYEQYF.

J is TRBJ1-2 and V is TRBV5-1; D call uncertain. V dropped 0 bases and J dropped 4 bases, with 10 bases sitting between them. Looked up from germline, CDR1 is SGHRS and CDR2 is YFSETQ. The CDR3 length is 14 residues. The CDR3 is CASSLADGGYGYTF. CDR3 nucleotides: TGCGCCAGCAGCTTGGCCGACGGAGGCTATGGCTACACCTTC.

The count of this clone is one. This chain connects TRBV12-2 to TRBJ2-7; no check of the table's D call, TRBD2, against the DNA was made. TRBV12-2 is flagged as a pseudogene. The CDR3 sequence is 15 residues long. CDR3 in DNA: TGTGCAAGTCGCTTAAGACTAGCGGACCGCTACGAGCAGTACTTC. The encoded protein is CASRLRLADRYEQYF.

This chain uses TRBV6-6 with TRBJ2-2; 7 positions match TRBD1. The CDR3 covers 16 residues. Germline V CDR1 and CDR2: MNHNY, SVGAGI (reference sequence). Losses at the gene ends were 5 bases for V and 4 bases for J; bases not matched to a gene: 10. The CDR3 DNA sequence: TGTGCCAGCAGTCCGTCCGGGACAGATCTCACCGGGGAGCTGTTTTTT. Translated, it gives CASSPSGTDLTGELFF.

This chain uses TRBV4-1 with TRBJ2-2, with 9 bases lining up with TRBD1. Germline CDR1 reads MGHRA; CDR2 reads YSYEKL. With V trimmed by 1 base and J by 6 bases, 0 bases remained unmatched. The CDR3 consists of 14 residues. The CDR3 DNA reads TGCGCCAGCAGCCAAGGACAGGGGGCCGGGGAGCTGTTTTTT. It encodes CASSQGQGAGELFF.